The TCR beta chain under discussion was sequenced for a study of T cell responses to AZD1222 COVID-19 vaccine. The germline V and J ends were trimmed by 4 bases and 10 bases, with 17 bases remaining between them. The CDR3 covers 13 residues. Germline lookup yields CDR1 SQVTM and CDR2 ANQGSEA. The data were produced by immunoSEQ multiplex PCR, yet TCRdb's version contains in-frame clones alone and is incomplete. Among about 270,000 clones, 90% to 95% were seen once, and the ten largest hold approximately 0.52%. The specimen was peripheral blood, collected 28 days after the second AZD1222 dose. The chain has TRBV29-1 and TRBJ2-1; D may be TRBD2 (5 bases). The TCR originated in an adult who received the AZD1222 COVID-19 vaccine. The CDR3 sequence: CSVGAEPGGEQFF. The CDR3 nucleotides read TGCAGCGTTGGGGCAGAGCCGGGCGGGGAGCAGTTCTTC.